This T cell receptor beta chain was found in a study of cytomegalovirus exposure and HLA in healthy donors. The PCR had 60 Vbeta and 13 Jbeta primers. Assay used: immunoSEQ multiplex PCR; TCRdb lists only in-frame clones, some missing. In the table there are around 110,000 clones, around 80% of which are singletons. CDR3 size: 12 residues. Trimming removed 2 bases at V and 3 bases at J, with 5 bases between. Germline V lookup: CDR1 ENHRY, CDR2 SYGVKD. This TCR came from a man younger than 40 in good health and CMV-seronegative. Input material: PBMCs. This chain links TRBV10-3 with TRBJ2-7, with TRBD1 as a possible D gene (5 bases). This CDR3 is CAISERGYEQYF. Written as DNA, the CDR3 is TGTGCCATCAGTGAGAGGGGCTACGAGCAGTACTTC.